This T cell receptor beta chain was found in a study of cytomegalovirus exposure and HLA in healthy donors. Researchers ran the PCR with 60 Vbeta and 13 Jbeta primers. Libraries were prepared by immunoSEQ multiplex PCR; TCRdb keeps only in-frame clonotypes and omits some of them. The table lists about 180,000 clones, 82% of them singletons. V was clipped by 4 bases and J by 5 bases; unmatched bases: 2. Germline V gives CDR1 KGHSH, CDR2 LQKENI. This CDR3 is built from 13 residues. The specimen sequenced was PBMCs. The rearrangement links TRBV18 to TRBJ2-5, with 9 bases aligning to TRBD1. This TCR was recovered from a middle-aged man in good health and CMV-seronegative. CDR3 sequence reads: CASSRDRVETQYF. DNA for the CDR3: TGTGCCAGCTCACGGGACAGGGTGGAGACCCAGTACTTC.